This T cell receptor (beta chain) was found in a study of CD8 T cells in Susac syndrome (dated by TCRdb to about 2019). Background on the whole study: Whether CD8+ T cell activation and differentiation in Susac syndrome was antigen driven was tested using repertoire sequencing.

High-throughput TCR beta sequencing profiled peripheral blood CD8+ and CD4+ T cells from healthy donors, Susac syndrome patients and multiple sclerosis patients. Healthy donors were included as age- and sex-matched controls. Bulk CD8+ and CD4+ T cells were purified by magnetic negative isolation, whereas CD8+ TEMRA cells were enriched by FACS. Blood was drawn into EDTA tubes, processed within 24 hours, and PBMCs were isolated by density gradient centrifugation. PBMCs intended for TCR sequencing were cryopreserved in liquid nitrogen and thawed later in a water bath at 37 degrees C. The sorted or isolated CD4+, CD8+ and CD8+ TEMRA cells reached a purity of at least 90%. The research as a whole found: The number of individuals in the TCR sequencing and HLA analysis was acknowledged as relatively small.

V is reduced by 8 bases and J by 3 bases, leaving a spacing of 11 bases between them. The CDR3 runs 12 residues from the cysteine to the phenylalanine. Just the 36-base CDR3 DNA is kept, in frame starting at base 1. CDR1 and CDR2, looked up from the germline V gene, are MNHEY and SVGAGI. Worth noting for this clonotype: This clone's antigen is unknown. One base away there is no much larger clone; base qualities are not given.

RNA was extracted using the RNeasy kit, and roughly 0.5 to 1 microgram was reverse transcribed with random hexamers. The immunoSEQ multiplex PCR assay, covering 54 Vbeta and 13 Jbeta segments, was used to amplify TCR beta CDR3 regions. Bias from PCR amplification was corrected by using a synthetic template baseline for primer optimization and for computational correction. In the source study's methods: Only productive sequences were kept, with reads annotated to V, D and J genes according to IMGT and analyzed in immunoSEQ Analyzer. To calculate clonality, Shannon entropy was normalized by log2 of the number of productive unique sequences and then subtracted from one. Public and private clones were assessed among the 100 most prevalent clones of each patient and control. Clones were defined as Susac-specific if absent from the healthy and MS cohorts, from 1052 published viral clones and from other ImmuneACCESS disease sequences. TCRdb reanalyzed the raw reads on its own, using fastp at Q25 for trimming and MiXCR for clone calling, and kept in-frame beta chains. For every CDR3 protein sequence, its rows merge into one entry that carries the most common genes and DNA. TCRdb's processing, not the study's, gives the V and J calls here. The table for this sample lists some 120,000 distinct CDR3 sequences; more than 90% of them were counted only once. Of the sample, 0.065% to 0.1% falls within the top ten clones.

The receptor was isolated from a human donor in good health. The material sequenced was CD4+ T cells from PBMCs. The chain joins TRBV6-5 to TRBJ2-7; no D gene can be assigned with confidence. The CDR3 sequence is CASSDSLYEQYF. The DNA sequence follows: TGTGCCAGCTCAGATTCCCTCTACGAGCAGTACTTC.